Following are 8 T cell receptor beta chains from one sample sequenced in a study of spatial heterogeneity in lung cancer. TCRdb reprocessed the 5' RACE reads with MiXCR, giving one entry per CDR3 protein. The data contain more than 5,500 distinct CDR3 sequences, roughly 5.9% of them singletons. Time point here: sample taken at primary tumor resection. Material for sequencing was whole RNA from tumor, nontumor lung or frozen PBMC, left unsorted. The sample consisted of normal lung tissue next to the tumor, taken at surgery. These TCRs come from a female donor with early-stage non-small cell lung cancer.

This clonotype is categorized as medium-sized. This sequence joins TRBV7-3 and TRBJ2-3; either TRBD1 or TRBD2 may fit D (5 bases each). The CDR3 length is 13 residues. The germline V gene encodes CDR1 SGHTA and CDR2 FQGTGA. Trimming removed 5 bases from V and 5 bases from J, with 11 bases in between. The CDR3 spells CASSRGGKDTQYF. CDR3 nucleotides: TGTGCCAGCAGCCGTGGGGGAAAAGATACGCAGTATTTT.

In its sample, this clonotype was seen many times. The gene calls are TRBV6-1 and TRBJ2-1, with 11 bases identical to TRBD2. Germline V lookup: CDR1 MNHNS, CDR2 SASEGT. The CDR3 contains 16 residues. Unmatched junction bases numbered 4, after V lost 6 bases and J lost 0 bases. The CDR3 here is CASSWTSGYSYNEQFF. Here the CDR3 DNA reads TGTGCCAGCAGCTGGACTAGCGGGTACTCCTACAATGAGCAGTTCTTC.

In DNA, the CDR3 is TGCGCCAGCAGCCAAGACAGGGGGCATCAGCCCCAGCATTTT. Protein sequence: CASSQDRGHQPQHF. The rearrangement links TRBV4-1 to TRBJ1-5, with TRBD1 matching 8 bases. CDR3 length: 14 residues. V lost 0 bases and J lost 5; bases outside the gene matches: 0. CDR1 and CDR2 (germline): MGHRA, YSYEKL.

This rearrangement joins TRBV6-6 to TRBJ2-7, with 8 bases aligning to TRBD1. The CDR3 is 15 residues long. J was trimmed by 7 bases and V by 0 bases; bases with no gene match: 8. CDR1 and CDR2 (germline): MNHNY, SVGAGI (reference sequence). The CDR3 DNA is TGTGCCAGCAGTTACTCGTCAGGGGGCGTTGGGGAGCAGTACTTC. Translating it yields CASSYSSGGVGEQYF.

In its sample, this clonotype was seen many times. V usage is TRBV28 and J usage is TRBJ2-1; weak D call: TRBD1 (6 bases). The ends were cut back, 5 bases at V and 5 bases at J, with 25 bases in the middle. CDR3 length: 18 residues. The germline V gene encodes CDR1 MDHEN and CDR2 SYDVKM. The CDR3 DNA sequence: TGTGCCAGCAGTCTCATCCCGTCCTGGGTGCGACAGGACAATGAGCAGTTCTTC. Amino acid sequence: CASSLIPSWVRQDNEQFF.

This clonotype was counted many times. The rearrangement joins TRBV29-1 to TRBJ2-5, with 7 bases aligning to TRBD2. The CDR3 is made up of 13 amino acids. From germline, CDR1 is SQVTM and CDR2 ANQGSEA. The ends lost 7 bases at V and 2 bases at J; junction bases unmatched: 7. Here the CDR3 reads CSALRAGQETQYF. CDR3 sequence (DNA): TGCAGCGCCCTCAGAGCGGGGCAAGAGACCCAGTACTTC.

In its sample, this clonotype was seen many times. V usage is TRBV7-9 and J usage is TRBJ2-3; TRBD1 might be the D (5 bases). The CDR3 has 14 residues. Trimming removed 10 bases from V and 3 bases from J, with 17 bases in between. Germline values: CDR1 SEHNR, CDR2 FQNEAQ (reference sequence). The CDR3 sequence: CATKGVMVTDTQYF. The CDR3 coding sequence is TGTGCCACGAAAGGGGTGATGGTAACAGATACGCAGTATTTT.

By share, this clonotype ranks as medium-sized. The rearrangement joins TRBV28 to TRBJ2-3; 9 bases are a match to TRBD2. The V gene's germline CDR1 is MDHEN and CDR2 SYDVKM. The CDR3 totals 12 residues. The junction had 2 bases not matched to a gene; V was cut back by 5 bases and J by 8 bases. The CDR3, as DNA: TGTGCCAGCAGTCGACTAGCGGTTACGCAGTATTTT. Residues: CASSRLAVTQYF.